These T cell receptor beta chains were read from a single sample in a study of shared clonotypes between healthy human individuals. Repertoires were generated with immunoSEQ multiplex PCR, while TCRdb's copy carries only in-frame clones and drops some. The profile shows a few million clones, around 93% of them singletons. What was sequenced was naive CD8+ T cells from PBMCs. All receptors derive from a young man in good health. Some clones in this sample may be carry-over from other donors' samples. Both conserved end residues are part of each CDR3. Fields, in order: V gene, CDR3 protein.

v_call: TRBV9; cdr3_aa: CASSEASNEQFF
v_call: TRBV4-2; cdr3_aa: CASSPDNYEQYF
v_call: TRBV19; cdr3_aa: CASSIKPYNEQFF
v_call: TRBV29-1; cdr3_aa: CSVGFWDISYEQYF
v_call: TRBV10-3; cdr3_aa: CAISESMSDYYGYTF
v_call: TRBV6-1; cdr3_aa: CASSEGSYNEQFF
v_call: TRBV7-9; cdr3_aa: CASSDRVHTDTQYF
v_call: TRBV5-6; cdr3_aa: CASSFGSLPHYGYTF
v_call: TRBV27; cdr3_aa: CASSYSYGDRVPGELFF
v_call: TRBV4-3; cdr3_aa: CASSQGALAGAKNIQYF
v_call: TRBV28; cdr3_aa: CASSFGGRQYEQYF
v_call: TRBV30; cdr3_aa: CAWTLRGRTNEQFF
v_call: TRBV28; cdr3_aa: CASTTGYGSYNEQFF
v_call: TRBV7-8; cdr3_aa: CASSPIPGQGDQPQHF
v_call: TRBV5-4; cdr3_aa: CASTVGANTEAFF
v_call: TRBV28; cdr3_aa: CASSPPSGRPQAPYEQYF
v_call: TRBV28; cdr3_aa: CASSAGGLETQYF
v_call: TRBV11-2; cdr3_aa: CASSLELADEQFF
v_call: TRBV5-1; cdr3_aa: CASSTDLAGVETQYF
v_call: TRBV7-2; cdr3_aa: CASSVTRATNEKLFF
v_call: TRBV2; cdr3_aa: CASSPLEQYF
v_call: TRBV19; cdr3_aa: CASSEGTEAFF
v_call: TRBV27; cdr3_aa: CASSLKGGGGYTF
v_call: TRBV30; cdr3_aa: CAWGRTEAFF
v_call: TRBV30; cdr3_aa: CAWSRSGELFF
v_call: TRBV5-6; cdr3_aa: CASSRGRGQRALTEAFF
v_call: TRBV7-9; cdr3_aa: CASSLAGKEGSYEQYF
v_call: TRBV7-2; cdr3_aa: CASSFAQGGLNEQFF
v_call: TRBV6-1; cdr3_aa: CASSVSSPRGDEQYF
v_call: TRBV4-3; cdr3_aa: CASSETSGPYEQYF
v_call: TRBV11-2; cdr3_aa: CASSGGQGPYEQYF
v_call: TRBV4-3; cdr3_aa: CASSQDNRVVTEAFF
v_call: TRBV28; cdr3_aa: CASSLWDGSYEQYF
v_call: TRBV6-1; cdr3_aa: CASSEVPSGLYEQYF
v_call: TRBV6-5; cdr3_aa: CASSYGARTDTQYF
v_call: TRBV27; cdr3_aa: CASSWGRDTQYF
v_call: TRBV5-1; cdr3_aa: CASSGAGTGNTEAFF
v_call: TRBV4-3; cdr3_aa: CASSQDGTTVYEQYF
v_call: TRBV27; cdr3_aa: CASSLRAGGQPQHF
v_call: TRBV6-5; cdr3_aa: CASSYSSGQAVFEAFF